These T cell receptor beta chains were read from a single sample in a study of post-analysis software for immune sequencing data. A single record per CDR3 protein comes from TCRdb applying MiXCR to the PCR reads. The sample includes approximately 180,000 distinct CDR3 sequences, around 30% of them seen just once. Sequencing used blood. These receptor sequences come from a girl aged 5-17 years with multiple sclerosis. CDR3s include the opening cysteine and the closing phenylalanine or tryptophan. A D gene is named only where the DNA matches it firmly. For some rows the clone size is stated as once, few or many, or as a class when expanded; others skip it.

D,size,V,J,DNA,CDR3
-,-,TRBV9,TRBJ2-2,TGTGCCAGCAGCGTAGAGGGCAGCACCACCGGGGAGCTGTTTTTT,CASSVEGSTTGELFF
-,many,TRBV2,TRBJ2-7,TGTGCCAGCAGGAGGGACACCTCTATCCCCTACGAGCAGTACTTC,CASRRDTSIPYEQYF
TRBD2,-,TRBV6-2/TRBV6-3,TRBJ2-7,TGTGCCAGCGGCCTAGCGGGTAGCTACAATGAGCAGTACTTC,CASGLAGSYNEQYF
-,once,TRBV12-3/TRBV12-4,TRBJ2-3,TGTGCCACCGGGACGACTACAGATGCGCAGTATTTT,CATGTTTDAQYF
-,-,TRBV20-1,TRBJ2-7,TGCAGTGCTGATACCCCAGGGATAACCTCCCCCTACGAGCAGTACTTC,CSADTPGITSPYEQYF
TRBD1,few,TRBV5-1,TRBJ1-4,TGCGCCAGCAGCCCCGGGACAGCCCATTCTCTGGTAGAAAAACTGTTTTTT,CASSPGTAHSLVEKLFF
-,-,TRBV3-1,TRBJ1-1,TGTGCCAGCAGCTCTAAACGGAGCACTGAAGCTTTCTTT,CASSSKRSTEAFF
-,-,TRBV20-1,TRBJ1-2,TGCAGCGCTAGTCCCCAGGGAGTCCATGGCTACACCTTC,CSASPQGVHGYTF
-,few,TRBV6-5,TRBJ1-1,TGTGCCAGCATCCCCGCAGGGAGCACTGGAGCTTTCTTT,CASIPAGSTGAFF
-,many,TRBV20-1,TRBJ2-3,TGCAGTGCTACCACAGATACGCAGTATTTT,CSATTDTQYF
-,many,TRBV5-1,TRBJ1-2,TGCGCCAGCAGCTTGGATCCCCAGGCCCCACCCGGCTACACCTTC,CASSLDPQAPPGYTF
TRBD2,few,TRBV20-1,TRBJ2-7,TGCAGTGCTGCCCGGGGGGCGGGAGGGTTGGGCGAGCAGTACTTC,CSAARGAGGLGEQYF
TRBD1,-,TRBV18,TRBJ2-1,TGTGCCAGCTCACCAAGGACAGGGGGAGAGAATGAGCAGTTCTTC,CASSPRTGGENEQFF
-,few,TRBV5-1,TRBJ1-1,TGCGCCAGCAGCTTAGCACGGACTGGCACTGAAGCTTTCTTT,CASSLARTGTEAFF
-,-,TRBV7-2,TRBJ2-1,TGTGCCAGCAGCTTGTGGGGCCCTACGGATGAGCAGTTCTTC,CASSLWGPTDEQFF
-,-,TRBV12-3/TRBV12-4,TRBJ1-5,TGTGCCAGCAGTCTTCTCGGGGCAGGGAGTACCCTTCAGCATTTT,CASSLLGAGSTLQHF
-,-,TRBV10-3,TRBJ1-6,TGTGCCATCACATTGGGCAGGGTGCCCCTCCACTTT,CAITLGRVPLHF
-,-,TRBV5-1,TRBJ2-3,TGCGCCAGCAGCTTACAGGGAATTCTCACAGATACGCAGTATTTT,CASSLQGILTDTQYF
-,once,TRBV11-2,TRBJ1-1,TGTGCCAGCAGCTTATCATTTGTGTGGGAGCCCGGGCCTACCCTAGCGAACACTGAAGCTTTCTTT,CASSLSFVWEPGPTLANTEAFF
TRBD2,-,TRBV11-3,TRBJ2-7,TGTGCCAGCAGCCGGGGACTAGCGGGATTTGGCGAGCAGTACTTC,CASSRGLAGFGEQYF
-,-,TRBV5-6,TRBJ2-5,TGTGCCAGCAGCTTAGGTAACGCCCGGGGAGGTGAGACCCAGTACTTC,CASSLGNARGGETQYF
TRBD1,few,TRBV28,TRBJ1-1,TGTGCCAGCACGGACAGGGGGCCTTTCGTCACCCCTGAAGCTTTCTTT,CASTDRGPFVTPEAFF
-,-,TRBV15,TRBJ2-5,TGTGCCACCAGCGGGTGTAAGACCCAGTACTTC,CATSGCKTQYF
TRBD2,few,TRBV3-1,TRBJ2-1,TGTGCCAGCAGCCATCCTGGTGGACTAGCGGGAGGGCCAGAAAATGAGCAGTTCTTC,CASSHPGGLAGGPENEQFF
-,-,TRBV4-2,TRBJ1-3,TGTGCCAGCAGCCAAGATCATCCCCGTAGCGCGGGGGGACCATCGCCATCTGGAAACACCATATATTTT,CASSQDHPRSAGGPSPSGNTIYF
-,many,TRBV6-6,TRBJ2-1,TGTGCCAGCAGTCCAGGGTACAATGAGCAGTTCTTC,CASSPGYNEQFF
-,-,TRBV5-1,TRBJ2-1,TGCGCCAGCAGCTTGGAGCAAACCATCGTTTACGAGCAGTTCTTC,CASSLEQTIVYEQFF
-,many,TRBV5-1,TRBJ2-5,TGCGCCAGCAGCCGGGAGCCGGGACGGCAAGAGACCCAGTACTTC,CASSREPGRQETQYF
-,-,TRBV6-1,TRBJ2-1,TGTGCCAGCAGTGGCAGTGAGAGAGTGAGCTCCTACAATGAGCAGTTCTTC,CASSGSERVSSYNEQFF
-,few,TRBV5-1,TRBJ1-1,TGCGCCAGCAGCTTTTTGGGGACTGAAGCTTTCTTT,CASSFLGTEAFF
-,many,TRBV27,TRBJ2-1,TGTGCCAGACCTCCAAAGACGTACAATGAGCAGTTCTTC,CARPPKTYNEQFF
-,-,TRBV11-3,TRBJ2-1,TGTGCCAGCAGCTCCGATTCGGAGCAGTTCTTC,CASSSDSEQFF
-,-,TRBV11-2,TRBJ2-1,TGTGCCAGCAGCTTAGATTGGGAGCAGTTCTTC,CASSLDWEQFF
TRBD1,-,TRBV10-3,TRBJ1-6,TGTGCCACCAGACAGGGGAATTCACCCCTCCACTTT,CATRQGNSPLHF
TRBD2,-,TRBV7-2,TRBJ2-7,TGTGCCAGCAGCTTCAATAGCGGGAGGGCCGCCGGCGAGCAGTACTTC,CASSFNSGRAAGEQYF
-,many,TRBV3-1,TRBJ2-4,TGTGCCAGCAGCCAACTATATGCCCCAGGGACCTCTAGTACGTTAGCCAAAAACATTCAGTACTTC,CASSQLYAPGTSSTLAKNIQYF
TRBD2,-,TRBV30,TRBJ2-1,TGTGCCTCTTCCTCAACTAGCGGGAGTCCCCGTGAGCAGTTCTTC,CASSSTSGSPREQFF
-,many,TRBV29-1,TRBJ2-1,TGCAGCGCCGGACTTGTACACAATGAGCAGTTCTTC,CSAGLVHNEQFF
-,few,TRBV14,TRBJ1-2,TGTGCCAGCAGCCAAGATAACTACCTTTTTGACTTCTACACCTTC,CASSQDNYLFDFYTF
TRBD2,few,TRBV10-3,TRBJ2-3,TGTGCCATCAGACTAGCGGGAGATACGCAGTATTTT,CAIRLAGDTQYF
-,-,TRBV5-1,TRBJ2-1,TGCGCCAGCAGCTTACCGGGTGAGCAGTTCTTC,CASSLPGEQFF
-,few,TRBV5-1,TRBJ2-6,TGCGCCAGCAGCCACAAGAGCTCTGGGGCCAACGTCCTGACTTTC,CASSHKSSGANVLTF
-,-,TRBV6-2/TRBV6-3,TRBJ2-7,TGTGCCAGCAGTCCTAATCCGGGACCGCCCTACGAGCAGTACTTC,CASSPNPGPPYEQYF
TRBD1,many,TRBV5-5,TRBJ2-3,TGTGCCAGCAGCATAGCTGGACAGGTCACAGATACGCAGTATTTT,CASSIAGQVTDTQYF
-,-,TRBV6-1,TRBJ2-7,TGTGCCAGCAGCTTGACAGGGGTTGCGGGAGTGCTGAGGCACGAGCAGTACTTC,CASSLTGVAGVLRHEQYF
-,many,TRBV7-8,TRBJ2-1,TGTGCCAGCAGCTTAGACTGGTCGTCGTACAATGAGCAGTTCTTC,CASSLDWSSYNEQFF
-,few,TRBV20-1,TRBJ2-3,TGCAGTGCTCAGAGGGGACCTAGCACAGATACGCAGTATTTT,CSAQRGPSTDTQYF